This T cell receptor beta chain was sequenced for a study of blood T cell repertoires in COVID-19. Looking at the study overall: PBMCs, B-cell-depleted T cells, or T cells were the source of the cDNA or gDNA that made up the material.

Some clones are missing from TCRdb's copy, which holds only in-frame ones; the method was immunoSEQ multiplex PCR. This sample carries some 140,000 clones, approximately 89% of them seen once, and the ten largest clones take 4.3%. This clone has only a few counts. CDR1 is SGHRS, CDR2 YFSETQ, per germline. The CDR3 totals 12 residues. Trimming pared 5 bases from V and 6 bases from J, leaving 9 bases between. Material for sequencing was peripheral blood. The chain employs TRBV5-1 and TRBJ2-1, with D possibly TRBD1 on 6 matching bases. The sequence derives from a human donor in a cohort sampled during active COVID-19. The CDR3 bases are TGCGCCAGCAGTCCGGACAGCAATGAGCAGTTCTTC. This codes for CASSPDSNEQFF.